The entry below gives a single TCR beta chain sequence along with its context. No antigen is known for it. No qualities accompany the bases; no much larger clone lies one base away. The time point label corresponds to: about 28 days (+/-7) after the second vaccine dose. AZD1222 recipients with second doses at about 4 weeks or about 12 weeks were pooled, because spike-specific TCR depth and breadth did not differ between schedules. Vaccinee samples were obtained from the UK trials COV001 and COV002, which included a single-blind randomized controlled phase 2/3 trial of AZD1222 (ChAdOx1 nCoV-19) in healthy adults. For TCRbeta chain sequencing, PBMC samples from trial participants were taken at day 0 and at day 28 after the second dose. The CDR3 regions of human TCRbeta chains were subjected to immunosequencing. Per the authors' processing: Repertoire TCRs were checked for matches against a reference library of SARS-CoV-2-specific TCRs that had been generated using the MIRA antigen-specificity platform. Breadth was defined as the fraction of unique TCRs that were SARS-CoV-2-associated. Depth was defined as the fraction of total T cells that were SARS-CoV-2-associated. Using the MIRA data, each spike-specific TCR was mapped to the spike region that the TCR reacts to and placed in a CD4 or CD8 class. Log10-transformed breadth and depth values were compared by one-way ANOVA with Sidak's multiple comparisons tests. Entries here come from immuneACCESS through TCRdb and include only in-frame sequences with V and J called. Some clones fail to appear in such tables; in the studies checked, an unresolved V gene covers under half of the shortfall, and the cause of the remainder is unknown. The DNA gave D and trimming, while V, J and clone size come from that table. This sample holds about 170,000 clones; about 83% were observed only once. In total, the top ten clones hold over 1% of the sample.

The data were taken from a study of T cell responses to AZD1222 COVID-19 vaccine (dated by TCRdb to 2020 to 2022). At the level of the whole study: TCR sequencing covered more than 230 trial participants: around 210 given two doses of AZD1222 and 26 given two doses of MenACWY control vaccine. Trial participants were enrolled by age into 18-55, 56-69 and 70-plus year subgroups, with roughly 150, 30 and 60 TCR-sequenced participants respectively.

V is clipped by 3 bases and J by 3 bases, and the sequence between their germline boundaries is 15 bases long. The CDR3 covers 16 residues, taking in both the cysteine and the phenylalanine. Only the CDR3 region is kept as DNA, spanning 48 bases read in frame from base 1. According to the germline V gene, CDR1 reads MNHNS and CDR2 reads SASEGT. General study outcomes and caveats: Because no day 14 peak-response samples were available, the repertoires could be characterized only after the peak T cell response. Reportedly, close to half of the unique spike-specific TCRs recognized epitopes lying outside the regions that are mutated in the B.1.351 and B.1.1.7 variants. Only six AZD1222 recipients were SARS-CoV-2 seropositive at baseline, limiting conclusions about previously exposed vaccinees. The 56-69-year group was small, and its depth increase did not reach significance, likely because of low power. Spike-specific TCR breadth and depth rose significantly after two AZD1222 doses compared with day 0 and with MenACWY recipients. Participants were mostly white British, with more females than males. The authors suggested clonal diversity may have been underestimated. The vaccine-associated CD4 TCRs covered the entire spike protein, and the dominant responses fell in regions 160-218 and 743-854.

The receptor chain draws on TRBV6-1 and TRBJ2-4; the D gene is possibly TRBD2, with 7 bases matching. This clonotype was sampled from an adult who received the AZD1222 COVID-19 vaccine. The source material was peripheral blood, sampled 28 days after the second AZD1222 dose. The nucleotides read TGTGCCAGCAGTGACCGGGGGGCCATGGACAAAAACATTCAGTACTTC. Its product reads: CASSDRGAMDKNIQYF.